Each of the 23 T cell receptor beta chains below was sequenced from the same sample in a study of cytomegalovirus exposure and HLA in healthy donors. 13 Jbeta primers and 60 Vbeta primers were used for the PCR. Measured with immunoSEQ multiplex PCR; TCRdb has only the in-frame clones, and not every one. In the table there are around 300,000 clones, almost 85% of which are singletons. Sequenced material: PBMCs. These TCRs come from a woman aged 40 to 50 in good health and CMV-seropositive.

V and J are TRBV9 and TRBJ1-1; no clear D gene. With 0 bases removed from V and 1 base from J, the gap between germline ends came to 16 bases. The CDR3 loop spans 17 amino acids. CDR1 is SGDLS and CDR2 is YYNGEE in the germline V gene. The CDR3 protein is CASSVATGVGTNTEAFF. CDR3 DNA: TGTGCCAGCAGCGTAGCTACCGGGGTGGGCACGAACACTGAAGCTTTCTTT.

The genes are TRBV6-5 and TRBJ2-1; tentative D call: TRBD2 (5 bases). Germline-derived CDR1 and CDR2 are MNHEY and SVGAGI. V shed 7 bases and J shed 7 bases, with 8 bases lying between them. The CDR3 length is 11 residues. CDR3 region: CASTERNEQFF. The CDR3 DNA reads as TGTGCCAGCACCGAGCGGAATGAGCAGTTCTTC.

A single count supports this clone. This rearrangement joins TRBV5-5 to TRBJ2-5; 7 bases are shared with TRBD2. CDR1 and CDR2 (germline): SGHKS, YYEKEE (reference sequence). The CDR3 consists of 15 residues. The V and J ends lost 5 bases and 4 bases, in that order; junction bases with no gene match: 11. CDR3 sequence reads: CASRELAVGGETQYF. As DNA, the CDR3 is TGTGCCAGCAGGGAGCTAGCGGTGGGGGGAGAGACCCAGTACTTC. The full variable domain, with the rest looked up from reference TRBV5-5 and TRBJ2-5, is DAGVTQSPTHLIKTRGQQVTLRCSPISGHKSVSWYQQVLGQGPQFIFQYYEKEERGRGNFPDRFSARQFPNYSSELNVNALLLGDSALYLCASRELAVGGETQYFGPGTRLLVL.

The genes are TRBV6-1 and TRBJ2-5; 10 nucleotides agree with TRBD1. The CDR3 loop spans 15 amino acids. With V trimmed by 7 bases and J by 4 bases, 9 bases remained unmatched. Germline CDR1 MNHNS, CDR2 SASEGT. CDR3: CASTSDRGYSETQYF. The CDR3 nucleotides read TGTGCCAGCACTTCGGACAGGGGGTATTCAGAGACCCAGTACTTC.

The rearrangement links TRBV4-3 to TRBJ1-1, with D hard to call. Germline CDR1 reads LGHNA; CDR2 reads YSLEER. Trimming shortened V by 0 bases and J by 10 bases, and 21 bases separated the two germline ends. This CDR3 contains 16 residues. The CDR3 region is CASSQDLLNSLARAFF. DNA for the CDR3: TGCGCCAGCAGCCAAGATCTACTTAACAGTCTGGCCCGAGCTTTCTTT.

The chain couples TRBV6-1 to TRBJ2-3; 9 bases fit TRBD1. V shed 4 bases, J shed 0 bases, and the junction held 11 bases outside the gene matches. CDR1 MNHNS and CDR2 SASEGT come from the germline V gene. This CDR3 contains 18 residues. This CDR3 is CASSGGQGPSFSTDTQYF. CDR3 DNA: TGTGCCAGCAGTGGGGGACAGGGTCCCTCCTTTAGCACAGATACGCAGTATTTT.

The chain couples TRBV7-8 to TRBJ2-5, with a possible D match to TRBD2 (6 bases). Germline CDR1 reads SGHVS; CDR2 reads FQNEAQ. V was shortened by 5 bases and J by 1 base, with 14 bases between the two germline ends. The CDR3 is made up of 15 amino acids. The CDR3 loop is CASSPLGGFQETQYF. In DNA form, the CDR3 reads TGTGCCAGCAGCCCCCTCGGGGGATTCCAAGAGACCCAGTACTTC.

The chain carries TRBV5-6 and TRBJ2-7, with a weak D call TRBD1 (6 bases). The CDR3 runs to 15 residues. Trimming cost V 0 bases and J 5 bases, with 15 bases left between them. Germline assignment: CDR1 SGHDT and CDR2 YYEEEE. The CDR3 sequence is CASSLAGTSLHEQYF. CDR3 in DNA: TGTGCCAGCAGCTTGGCCGGGACATCTTTGCACGAGCAGTACTTC.

The chain links TRBV28 to TRBJ1-2, with 10 bases identical to TRBD1. CDR3 length equals 16 residues. CDR1 and CDR2 from the germline V gene are MDHEN and SYDVKM. With V trimmed by 3 bases and J by 7 bases, 11 bases remained unmatched. This CDR3 is CASSFGGTGAASGYTF. The CDR3 DNA sequence: TGTGCCAGCAGTTTTGGAGGGACAGGGGCAGCGTCTGGCTACACCTTC.

A few counts support this clone. The chain recombines TRBV30 with TRBJ1-5, with TRBD1 identical over 10 bases. Germline CDR1 reads GTSNPN; CDR2 reads SVGIG (reference sequence). CDR3 length: 15 amino acids. With 2 bases clipped from V and 4 bases from J, the junction kept 5 bases outside the gene matches. CDR3 protein: CAWSKRQGANQPQHF. CDR3 DNA: TGTGCCTGGAGTAAAAGACAGGGGGCTAATCAGCCCCAGCATTTT.

This clone appeared once. The J gene is TRBJ2-2, the V gene TRBV4-1; 7 positions agree with TRBD2. The CDR3 consists of 17 residues. Per the germline V gene, CDR1 is MGHRA and CDR2 is YSYEKL. The junction had 12 bases not matched to a gene; V was cut back by 0 bases and J by 8 bases. The CDR3 loop reads CASSQERETRRVGELFF. CDR3 coding DNA: TGCGCCAGCAGCCAAGAGCGGGAGACGAGAAGGGTAGGGGAGCTGTTTTTT.

The CDR3 DNA sequence: TGTGCCAGCAGCTTAGAGTTCGGAGGGACGGGTAATCAGCCCCAGCATTTT. This gives the protein CASSLEFGGTGNQPQHF. The rearrangement uses TRBV7-8 and TRBJ1-5, with D perhaps TRBD1 (5 bases). Trimming pared 1 base from V and 4 bases from J, leaving 17 bases between. The CDR3 runs 17 residues. CDR1 SGHVS and CDR2 FQNEAQ come from the germline V gene.

This chain uses TRBV19 with TRBJ2-1; the match to TRBD2 covers 9 bases. CDR3 length: 15 amino acids. Germline lookup yields CDR1 LNHDA and CDR2 SQIVND (reference sequence). The V segment lost 6 bases and the J segment 0 bases; nucleotides outside the gene matches: 3. Here the CDR3 DNA reads TGTGCCAGTAGACTAGCGGGCAACTCCTACAATGAGCAGTTCTTC. The encoded protein is CASRLAGNSYNEQFF.

CDR3 sequence (DNA): TGTGCCAGCAGTTCAGGGACAGGGGGCAATGAAAAACTGTTTTTT. Translation gives CASSSGTGGNEKLFF. This chain joins TRBV28 and TRBJ1-4; 12 nucleotides match TRBD1. The length of the CDR3 is 15 residues. CDR1 is MDHEN and CDR2 is SYDVKM in the germline V gene. The J segment lost 5 bases and the V segment lost 4 bases, leaving 2 bases of the junction unmatched. The whole variable domain, filled in from reference TRBV28 and TRBJ1-4, reads DVKVTQSSRYLVKRTGEKVFLECVQDMDHENMFWYRQDPGLGLRLIYFSYDVKMKEKGDIPEGYSVSREKKERFSLILESASTNQTSMYLCASSSGTGGNEKLFFGSGTQLSVL.

This sequence joins TRBV28 and TRBJ1-2; D remains unclear. Germline lookup yields CDR1 MDHEN and CDR2 SYDVKM. This CDR3 has 12 amino acids. V was clipped by 6 bases and J by 8 bases, with 13 bases between them. CDR3 sequence reads: CASRPRAPGYTF. CDR3 nucleotides: TGTGCCAGCAGGCCTCGAGCTCCCGGCTACACCTTC.

V is TRBV15 and J is TRBJ2-2; 13 bases agree with TRBD2. The V segment lost 4 bases and the J segment 13 bases; nucleotides outside the gene matches: 6. The CDR3 sequence is 14 residues long. The germline V gene encodes CDR1 LNHNV and CDR2 YYDKDF (reference sequence). The CDR3 sequence: CATSTRTSGSGLFF. The CDR3 nucleotides read TGTGCCACCAGCACCAGGACTAGCGGGAGTGGGCTGTTTTTT.

This CDR3 reads CAWRNGTAMGEKLFF. As DNA, the CDR3 is TGTGCCTGGAGAAATGGGACAGCTATGGGTGAAAAACTGTTTTTT. The chain uses TRBV30 and TRBJ1-4; 7 bases align to TRBD1. Germline trimming cut 3 bases from V and 7 bases from J; bases unmatched to any gene: 11. Germline values: CDR1 GTSNPN, CDR2 SVGIG (reference sequence). The CDR3 extends over 15 amino acids.

The genes are TRBV5-5 and TRBJ1-6; a weak D match, TRBD1 (6 bases). The CDR3 is 17 residues long. Germline values: CDR1 SGHKS, CDR2 YYEKEE (reference sequence). V lost 4 bases to trimming and J lost 7 bases, with 21 bases between them. The CDR3 sequence is CASSPRIEGQGNSPLHF. The CDR3 nucleotides are TGTGCCAGCAGCCCGAGGATAGAGGGGCAGGGGAATTCACCCCTCCACTTT.

This clone was observed a handful of times. The chain recombines TRBV28 with TRBJ1-1, with 7 bases fitting TRBD1. CDR1 is MDHEN, CDR2 SYDVKM, per germline. The CDR3 is made up of 14 amino acids. With V trimmed by 6 bases and J by 2 bases, 6 bases remained unmatched. In DNA form, the CDR3 reads TGTGCCAGCAGCCAGGGGGGCCGAAACACTGAAGCTTTCTTT. As protein: CASSQGGRNTEAFF.

The chain joins TRBV28 to TRBJ1-2; 8 nucleotides agree with TRBD1. The CDR3 has 15 residues. Per germline, CDR1 MDHEN and CDR2 SYDVKM. V shed 6 bases, J shed 4 bases, and the junction held 10 bases outside the gene matches. CDR3: CASSPNPGGAYGYTF. The CDR3 DNA sequence: TGTGCCAGCAGCCCAAATCCAGGGGGCGCCTATGGCTACACCTTC.

V is TRBV14 and J is TRBJ1-4; 8 nucleotides match TRBD1. Germline V gives CDR1 SGHDN, CDR2 FVKESK. With 4 bases clipped from V and 0 bases from J, the junction kept 10 bases outside the gene matches. The CDR3 is 18 residues long. Here the CDR3 reads CASSPHRGGLATNEKLFF. CDR3 coding DNA: TGTGCCAGCAGCCCCCACAGGGGGGGTTTGGCAACTAATGAAAAACTGTTTTTT.

V is TRBV9 and J is TRBJ2-3, with D perhaps matching TRBD2 (5 bases). This CDR3 spans 13 amino acids. CDR1 and CDR2 (germline): SGDLS, YYNGEE. V was pared by 3 bases and J by 5 bases, with 10 bases between. CDR3 sequence reads: CASSALAGDTQYF. The CDR3 nucleotides read TGTGCCAGCAGCGCACTCGCGGGAGATACGCAGTATTTT. The entire variable domain, with the rest obtained from reference TRBV9 and TRBJ2-3, is as follows: DSGVTQTPKHLITATGQRVTLRCSPRSGDLSVYWYQQSLDQGLQFLIQYYNGEERAKGNILERFSAQQFPDLHSELNLSSLELGDSALYFCASSALAGDTQYFGPGTRLTVL.

This rearrangement joins TRBV7-2 to TRBJ2-4; 11 nucleotides match TRBD2. The ends lost 4 bases at V and 14 bases at J; junction bases unmatched: 4. The germline gives CDR1 SGHTA, CDR2 FQGNSA. The CDR3 length is 12 residues. The CDR3 DNA reads TGTGCCAGCAGCTCCTGGGGACTAGCGGAGTACTTC. It encodes CASSSWGLAEYF.